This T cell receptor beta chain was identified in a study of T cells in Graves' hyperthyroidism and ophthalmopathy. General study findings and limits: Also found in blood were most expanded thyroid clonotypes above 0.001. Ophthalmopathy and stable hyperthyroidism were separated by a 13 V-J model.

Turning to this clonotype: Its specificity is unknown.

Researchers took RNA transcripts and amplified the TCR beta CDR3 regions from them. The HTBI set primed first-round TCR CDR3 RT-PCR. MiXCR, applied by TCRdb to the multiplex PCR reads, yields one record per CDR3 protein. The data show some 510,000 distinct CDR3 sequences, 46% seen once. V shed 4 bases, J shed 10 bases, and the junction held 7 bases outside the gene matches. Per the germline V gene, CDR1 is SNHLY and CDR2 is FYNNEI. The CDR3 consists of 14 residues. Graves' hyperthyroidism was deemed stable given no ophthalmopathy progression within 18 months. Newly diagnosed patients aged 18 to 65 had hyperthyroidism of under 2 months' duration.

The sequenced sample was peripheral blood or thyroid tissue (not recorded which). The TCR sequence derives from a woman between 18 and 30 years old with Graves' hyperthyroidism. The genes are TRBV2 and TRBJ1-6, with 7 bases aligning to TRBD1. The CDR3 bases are TGTGCCAGCAGTGCGTCAGGGGGTAAATCACCCCTCCACTTT. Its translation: CASSASGGKSPLHF. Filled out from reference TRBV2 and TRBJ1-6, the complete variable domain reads EPEVTQTPSHQVTQMGQEVILRCVPISNHLYFYWYRQILGQKVEFLVSFYNNEISEKSEIFDDQFSVERPDGSNFTLKIRSTKLEDSAMYFCASSASGGKSPLHFGNGTRLTVT.